This T cell receptor (beta chain) was profiled in a study of control samples from healthy donors and cancer patients. Assay used: immunoSEQ multiplex PCR; TCRdb lists only in-frame clones, some missing. This table has 150,000 to 200,000 clones, around nine tenths appearing once. This clone was counted once. This sequence originates from a man aged 25 to 40 in good health. The sequencing sample was made of blood.

The CDR3 loop is CASSPRVQSSNEKLFF. CDR3 DNA sequence: TGCGCCAGCAGCCCGAGAGTTCAGTCCTCTAATGAAAAACTGTTTTTT. The rearrangement links TRBV4-1 to TRBJ1-4; D remains ambiguous. Per germline, CDR1 MGHRA and CDR2 YSYEKL. V shed 4 bases and J shed 3 bases, with 15 bases lying between them. The CDR3 sequence is 16 residues long.